This passage covers 18 T cell receptor beta chains from one sample sequenced in a study of post-analysis software for immune sequencing data. Study-wide results and caveats: TRBV5-6, TRBV5-1 and TRBV20-1 belonged to a set of a few TRBV segments that were more frequent in patients than controls.

The authors incorporated unique molecular identifiers into the TCR beta cDNA libraries. TCRdb passed the PCR reads through MiXCR, listing each CDR3 protein once. The sample has 750,000 to 900,000 distinct CDR3 sequences; about 45% are singletons. No antigen is known for these receptors. The specimen sequenced was blood. The receptors stem from a girl between 5 and 17 years old with multiple sclerosis.

A few counts support this clonotype. V usage is TRBV28 and J usage is TRBJ2-7, with a weak D call TRBD1 (5 bases). Germline V gene lookup returns CDR1 MDHEN and CDR2 SYDVKM. V lost 4 bases and J lost 2, with 9 bases in between. The CDR3 is 13 residues long. The CDR3 DNA is TGTGCCAGCAGTTCGACAGTCCCCTACGAGCAGTACTTC. Protein: CASSSTVPYEQYF.

This clonotype has just a few counts. The genes are TRBV29-1 and TRBJ2-1; 8 bases line up with TRBD2. V shed 0 bases and J 6 bases; nucleotides not matched to a gene: 4. The CDR3 spans 14 residues. Germline loops: CDR1 SQVTM, CDR2 ANQGSEA. The chain's CDR3 is CSVEDPLAGNEQFF. As DNA, the CDR3 is TGCAGCGTTGAAGATCCTCTAGCGGGCAATGAGCAGTTCTTC.

This clonotype showed up just a few times. The CDR3 DNA follows: TGTGCCAGCAGCGTTAGCGGGGCAACCTACGAGCAGTACTTC. This encodes CASSVSGATYEQYF. The chain recombines TRBV9 with TRBJ2-7; 8 bases fit TRBD2. V lost 2 bases and J lost 2; bases outside the gene matches: 3. The CDR3 is made up of 14 amino acids. Germline V CDR1 and CDR2: SGDLS, YYNGEE.

This sequence joins TRBV4-2 and TRBJ1-2; unclear D gene. The V gene's germline CDR1 is LGHNA and CDR2 YNFKEQ. V lost 0 bases and J lost 8, with 13 bases in between. CDR3 length equals 14 residues. The chain's CDR3 is CASSQDQGGSGYTF. The CDR3, as DNA: TGTGCCAGCAGCCAAGATCAAGGAGGCAGCGGCTACACCTTC.

The rearrangement uses TRBV30 and TRBJ1-6, with D unresolved. This CDR3 spans 14 amino acids. Germline values: CDR1 GTSNPN, CDR2 SVGIG (reference sequence). V gave up 4 bases and J gave up 8 bases, with 15 bases separating them. The CDR3: CAWTPGFGDSPLHF. The CDR3 nucleotides are TGTGCCTGGACCCCCGGCTTCGGAGATTCACCCCTCCACTTT. Supplemented by reference TRBV30 and TRBJ1-6, the full variable domain reads SQTIHQWPATLVQPVGSPLSLECTVEGTSNPNLYWYRQAAGRGLQLLFYSVGIGQISSEVPQNLSASRPQDRQFILSSKKLLLSDSGFYLCAWTPGFGDSPLHFGNGTRLTVT.

The V gene is TRBV7-9, the J gene TRBJ2-3; 13 bases agree with TRBD2. Germline loops: CDR1 SEHNR, CDR2 FQNEAQ (reference sequence). The CDR3 length is 16 residues. Unmatched junction bases numbered 7, after V lost 6 bases and J lost 4 bases. CDR3 DNA sequence: TGTGCCAGCAGTCCCCGACTAGCGGGAGGTTCAGATACGCAGTATTTT. Protein sequence: CASSPRLAGGSDTQYF.

The V gene is TRBV20-1, the J gene TRBJ2-1; 10 bases fit TRBD2. Germline CDR1 and CDR2: DFQATT and SNEGSKA (reference sequence). Germline trimming cut 4 bases from V and 6 bases from J; bases unmatched to any gene: 9. This CDR3 comprises 15 residues. CDR3 region: CSAINGLAGANEQFF. In DNA, the CDR3 is TGCAGTGCTATAAATGGGCTAGCGGGAGCCAATGAGCAGTTCTTC.

J is TRBJ1-2 and V is TRBV28, with 8 bases lining up with TRBD1. This CDR3 is built from 15 residues. The germline gives CDR1 MDHEN, CDR2 SYDVKM. J gave up 6 bases and V 3 bases, and 9 bases lay outside the gene matches. CDR3 sequence: CASSFSDRGSNGYTF. The CDR3 DNA reads TGTGCCAGCAGTTTCTCCGACAGGGGTTCCAATGGCTACACCTTC.

V and J are TRBV7-9 and TRBJ2-1; D is possibly TRBD1 or TRBD2 (5 bases each). The V gene lost 5 bases and the J gene lost 10 bases, with 12 bases spanning the gap. Germline CDR1 is SEHNR and CDR2 is FQNEAQ (reference sequence). The CDR3 runs to 12 residues. CDR3 sequence: CASSLPGREQFF. The DNA for the CDR3 is TGTGCCAGCAGCCTCCCGGGGCGCGAGCAGTTCTTC.

J is TRBJ2-7 and V is TRBV28; TRBD1 agrees at 7 bases. The V gene end was trimmed by 8 bases and the J gene end by 1 base; junction bases not matched to a gene: 14. Looked up from germline, CDR1 is MDHEN and CDR2 is SYDVKM. There are 16 residues in the CDR3. CDR3 region: CASGLPGGARSYEQYF. CDR3 coding DNA: TGTGCCAGCGGGCTACCAGGGGGTGCAAGGTCCTACGAGCAGTACTTC.

The genes are TRBV30 and TRBJ2-7; 7 nucleotides agree with TRBD1. V was pared by 3 bases and J by 1 base, with 6 bases of the junction left unmatched. Germline V CDR1 and CDR2: GTSNPN, SVGIG (reference sequence). The length of the CDR3 is 14 residues. The CDR3 loop is CAWSPGTVSYEQYF. The CDR3 DNA reads as TGTGCCTGGAGCCCGGGGACAGTGTCCTACGAGCAGTACTTC.

The rearrangement links TRBV18 to TRBJ1-1; D ambiguous. The CDR3 is 13 residues long. Between the trimmed V and J ends, which lost 0 bases and 0 bases, there was a span of 2 bases. Per germline, CDR1 KGHSH and CDR2 LQKENI. The CDR3 bases are TGTGCCAGCTCACCACCGGTGAACACTGAAGCTTTCTTT. Translation gives CASSPPVNTEAFF.

This clonotype was recorded a few times. The V call is TRBV3-1, the J call TRBJ1-2, with 9 bases lining up with TRBD1. Trimming cost V 0 bases and J 4 bases; bases outside gene matches: 6. The CDR3 spans 16 residues. The germline CDR1 and CDR2 sequences are LGHDT and YNNKEL (reference sequence). Here the CDR3 DNA reads TGTGCCAGCAGCCAAGAGGGGGGACAGGGATTCTATGGCTACACCTTC. Its translation is CASSQEGGQGFYGYTF.

The V call is TRBV20-1, the J call TRBJ2-5, with 12 bases lining up with TRBD2. CDR3 length: 16 residues. The germline CDR1 and CDR2 sequences are DFQATT and SNEGSKA (reference sequence). V trimming: 6 bases; J trimming: 3 bases; junction bases outside the gene matches: 11. Written as DNA, the CDR3 is TGCAGTGCCTCGAGGACTAGCGGGATCCGGGAAGAGACCCAGTACTTC. As protein: CSASRTSGIREETQYF.

V gene TRBV15 combines with J gene TRBJ2-1; the D is unclear. Germline values: CDR1 LNHNV, CDR2 YYDKDF (reference sequence). Between the trimmed V and J ends, which lost 1 base and 0 bases, there was a span of 22 bases. The CDR3 runs to 20 residues. Here the CDR3 reads CATSRATRSNRVSSYNEQFF. In nucleotides, the CDR3 is TGTGCCACCAGCAGAGCTACCAGATCAAATCGGGTGAGCTCCTACAATGAGCAGTTCTTC.

In nucleotides, the CDR3 is TGTGCCAGCAGCACCTACAGGGGGCGGTTATCGGGGGCCAACGTCCTGACTTTC. This codes for CASSTYRGRLSGANVLTF. V gene TRBV7-2 combines with J gene TRBJ2-6; TRBD1 agrees at 9 bases. The CDR3 spans 18 residues. V shed 5 bases and J 4 bases; nucleotides not matched to a gene: 12. CDR1 SGHTA and CDR2 FQGNSA come from the germline V gene.

Concerning this clonotype itself: Possible read error: a much larger clone is one base away. CDR3 bases: TGCGCCAGCAGCTTGAGGCAGGATTATGAAAAACTGTTTTTT. Its protein is CASSLRQDYEKLFF. This chain connects TRBV5-1 to TRBJ1-4; D is ambiguous. The CDR3 is 14 residues long. From germline, CDR1 is SGHRS and CDR2 YFSETQ. V dropped 1 base and J dropped 6 bases, with 10 bases sitting between them. Supplemented by reference TRBV5-1 and TRBJ1-4, the full variable domain reads KAGVTQTPRYLIKTRGQQVTLSCSPISGHRSVSWYQQTPGQGLQFLFEYFSETQRNKGNFPGRFSGRQFSNSRSEMNVSTLELGDSALYLCASSLRQDYEKLFFGSGTQLSVL.

The chain employs TRBV5-1 and TRBJ1-2, with TRBD1 identical over 9 bases. Germline V gene sequence: CDR1 SGHRS, CDR2 YFSETQ. The CDR3 runs to 15 residues. V lost 0 bases, J lost 7 bases, and 7 bases stayed unmatched. This CDR3 is CASSLDVQGATGYTF. CDR3 in DNA: TGCGCCAGCAGCTTGGATGTACAGGGGGCAACTGGCTACACCTTC.